In its sample, the clone carrying this T cell receptor (beta chain) was seen a few times. The sort gate was single viable CD3+CD4+CD8-CD45RO+ cells for memory CD4+ T cells. Total CD4+ T cells were enriched by CD4 positive selection. These data are taken from a study of memory CD4+ T cells and cytomegalovirus serostatus. Per the study methods: After removing out-of-frame reads, 2.3 million or so distinct TCRbeta sequences remained. The method was immunoSEQ multiplex PCR; TCRdb's version includes in-frame clones alone and lacks a portion of them. From that table come the V and J calls and clone size; the DNA was used to work out D and trimming. The sample records about 60,000 clones, about 73% being singletons. This CDR3 is 15 amino acids long.

The source is an adult in good health and CMV-seropositive. The chain employs TRBV12-1 and TRBJ2-2; TRBD2 is the table's D call, not checked against the DNA. TRBV12-1 is a pseudogene locus. The specimen was memory CD4+ T cells from blood. The CDR3 DNA reads TGTGCCAGCAGCTTTAAGAGCGGGAGCACCGGGGAGCTGTTTTTT. This encodes CASSFKSGSTGELFF.